This TCR beta chain stems from a study of radiotherapy plus CTLA-4 blockade in lung cancer. Findings of the study overall: There was expansion of tumor-derived TCR clones in blood after radiotherapy plus ipilimumab.

As regards this clone: Its cognate antigen is unknown.

Trimming cost V 1 base and J 7 bases, with 12 bases left between them. The germline V gene has CDR1 SGHDT and CDR2 YYEEEE. The CDR3 spans 15 residues. Some clones are missing from TCRdb's copy, which holds only in-frame ones; the method was immunoSEQ multiplex PCR. The sample shows some 71,000 clones, approximately 76% of them seen only once. The sequence came from a human donor with non-small cell lung cancer whose response to radiotherapy plus ipilimumab could not be evaluated. Some clones in this sample may be carry-over from other donors' samples. V usage is TRBV5-6 and J usage is TRBJ1-6; weak D call: TRBD1 (6 bases). This specimen consisted of peripheral blood, obtained from a patient treated with radiotherapy plus ipilimumab. The CDR3 DNA follows: TGTGCCAGCAGCTTGCTGGACAGATCAAATTCACCCCTCCACTTT. It specifies CASSLLDRSNSPLHF. The variable domain in full, completed from reference TRBV5-6 and TRBJ1-6, reads DAGVTQSPTHLIKTRGQQVTLRCSPKSGHDTVSWYQQALGQGPQFIFQYYEEEERQRGNFPDRFSGHQFPNYSSELNVNALLLGDSALYLCASSLLDRSNSPLHFGNGTRLTVT.